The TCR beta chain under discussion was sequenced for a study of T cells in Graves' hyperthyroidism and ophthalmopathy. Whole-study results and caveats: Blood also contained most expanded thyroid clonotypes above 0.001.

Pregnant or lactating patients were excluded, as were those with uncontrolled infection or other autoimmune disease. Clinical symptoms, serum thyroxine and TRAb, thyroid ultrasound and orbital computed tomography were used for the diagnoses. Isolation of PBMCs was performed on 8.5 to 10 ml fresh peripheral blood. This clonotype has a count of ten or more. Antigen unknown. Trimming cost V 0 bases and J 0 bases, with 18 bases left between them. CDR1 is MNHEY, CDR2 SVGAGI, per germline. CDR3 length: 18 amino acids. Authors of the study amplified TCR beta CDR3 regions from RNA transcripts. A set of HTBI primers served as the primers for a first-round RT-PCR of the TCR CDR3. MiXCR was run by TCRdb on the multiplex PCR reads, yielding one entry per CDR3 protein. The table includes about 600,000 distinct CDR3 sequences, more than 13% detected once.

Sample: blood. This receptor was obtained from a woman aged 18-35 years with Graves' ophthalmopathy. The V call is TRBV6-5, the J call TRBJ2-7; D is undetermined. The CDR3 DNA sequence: TGTGCCAGCAGTTACTCCAGACCCGGCCCAGCGACCTCCTACGAGCAGTACTTC. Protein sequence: CASSYSRPGPATSYEQYF.